A single T cell receptor (beta chain) is shown here with its context. This entry comes from a study of blood T cell repertoires in COVID-19. There are 14 residues in the CDR3. CDR1 is LGHDT, CDR2 YNNKEL, per germline (reference sequence). Unmatched junction bases numbered 8, after V lost 4 bases and J lost 6 bases. Generated by immunoSEQ multiplex PCR, the TCRdb table keeps only in-frame clones and is missing some. Among 100,000 to 140,000 clones listed, approximately 80% were seen once. This sequence joins TRBV3-1 (or the pseudogene TRBV3-2) and TRBJ2-7; TRBD1 aligns across 8 bases. This clonotype originated in a man aged 65 to 79 with acute or convalescent COVID-19. The source material was peripheral blood. CDR3 sequence reads: CASSPRAQGAEQYF. DNA for the CDR3: TGTGCCAGCAGCCCCCGGGCCCAGGGGGCCGAGCAGTACTTC.